One and the same sample provided the 21 T cell receptor beta chains below, sequenced in a study of blood T cell repertoires in COVID-19. This table comes from immunoSEQ multiplex PCR, and its TCRdb copy is limited to in-frame clones, with some not included. The sample lists approximately 77,000 clones; around 90% were seen once. The specimen sequenced was peripheral blood. The receptors shown here come from a man aged 45-60 years with active COVID-19.

The genes are TRBV18 and TRBJ1-3; unclear D gene. Trimming stripped 3 bases from V and 0 bases from J, with 6 bases between. In germline, CDR1 is KGHSH, CDR2 LQKENI. The CDR3 has 14 residues. The CDR3 protein is CASSPRSSGNTIYF. CDR3 in DNA: TGTGCCAGCTCACCTCGGAGCTCTGGAAACACCATATATTTT.

This chain joins TRBV25-1 and TRBJ2-5; perhaps TRBD1 as D (6 bases). This CDR3 spans 13 amino acids. V lost 8 bases to trimming and J lost 5 bases, with 15 bases between them. Germline CDR1 is MGHDK and CDR2 is SYGVNS. CDR3 sequence: CASATGTRETQYF. The CDR3 coding sequence is TGTGCCAGCGCCACAGGGACGCGCGAGACCCAGTACTTC.

This CDR3 reads CATSSRDTTDTQYF. In DNA form, the CDR3 reads TGTGCCACCAGCAGCCGGGACACCACAGATACGCAGTATTTT. The J gene is TRBJ2-3, the V gene TRBV15; TRBD1 is a possible D gene (6 bases). V was pared by 3 bases and J by 2 bases, with 9 bases between. The CDR3 is 14 amino acids. The germline V gene encodes CDR1 LNHNV and CDR2 YYDKDF (reference sequence).

The rearrangement joins TRBV2 to TRBJ1-5; D unclear. Germline CDR1 and CDR2: SNHLY and FYNNEI. The V gene lost 1 base and the J gene lost 6 bases, with 7 bases spanning the gap. CDR3 length: 13 residues. Here the CDR3 DNA reads TGTGCCAGCAGTGAAGGGTTCGGTCAGCCCCAGCATTTT. The encoded protein is CASSEGFGQPQHF.

The rearrangement links TRBV6-5 to TRBJ1-2; a possible D gene is TRBD1 (6 bases). The germline V gene encodes CDR1 MNHEY and CDR2 SVGAGI. The CDR3 totals 13 residues. V was trimmed by 7 bases and J by 7 bases, leaving 16 bases between them. The CDR3 protein is CASTSPGVRGYTF. The DNA for the CDR3 is TGTGCCAGCACCTCTCCAGGGGTGCGTGGCTACACCTTC.

The chain employs TRBV11-2 and TRBJ1-1; a possible D gene is TRBD1 (6 bases). The CDR3 is 14 residues long. Trimming shortened V by 1 base and J by 2 bases, and 8 bases separated the two germline ends. CDR1 SGHAT and CDR2 FQNNGV come from the germline V gene. The CDR3: CASSLGTANTEAFF. The CDR3 DNA follows: TGTGCCAGCAGCTTAGGGACAGCCAACACTGAAGCTTTCTTT. Based on the CDR3 plus reference TRBV11-2 and TRBJ1-1, the full variable domain is EAGVAQSPRYKIIEKRQSVAFWCNPISGHATLYWYQQILGQGPKLLIQFQNNGVVDDSQLPKDRFSAERLKGVDSTLKIQPAKLEDSAVYLCASSLGTANTEAFFGQGTRLTVV.

This clone appeared a single time. The V call is TRBV6-5, the J call TRBJ2-5; a possible D gene is TRBD2 (7 bases). Germline loops: CDR1 MNHEY, CDR2 SVGAGI. V gave up 0 bases and J gave up 5 bases, with 10 bases separating them. This CDR3 spans 14 amino acids. The CDR3 protein is CASSYSGGQETQYF. DNA of the CDR3: TGTGCCAGCAGTTACTCCGGGGGGCAGGAGACCCAGTACTTC.

The chain links TRBV27 to TRBJ2-1; TRBD1 agrees at 7 bases. The trim removed 5 bases at V and 4 bases at J, leaving 2 bases unmatched. The germline CDR1 and CDR2 sequences are MNHEY and SMNVEV (reference sequence). The CDR3 contains 13 residues. The DNA for the CDR3 is TGTGCCAGCAGTCGGGACAGTTACAATGAGCAGTTCTTC. This sequence encodes CASSRDSYNEQFF.

This chain uses TRBV28 with TRBJ2-1, with TRBD1 identical over 11 bases. The CDR3 runs 17 residues. Per the germline V gene, CDR1 is MDHEN and CDR2 is SYDVKM. V trimming: 5 bases; J trimming: 7 bases; junction bases outside the gene matches: 13. Here the CDR3 DNA reads TGTGCCAGCAGTGGATTCGCCGGGACAGGGGGAAAGAATGAGCAGTTCTTC. This gives the protein CASSGFAGTGGKNEQFF. Full variable domain (outside the CDR3, taken from reference TRBV28 and TRBJ2-1): DVKVTQSSRYLVKRTGEKVFLECVQDMDHENMFWYRQDPGLGLRLIYFSYDVKMKEKGDIPEGYSVSREKKERFSLILESASTNQTSMYLCASSGFAGTGGKNEQFFGPGTRLTVL.

This chain links TRBV7-2 with TRBJ2-4; possible D gene TRBD1, 5 bases. Trimming cost V 4 bases and J 9 bases, with 13 bases left between them. The CDR3 spans 13 residues. Germline V gene lookup returns CDR1 SGHTA and CDR2 FQGNSA. CDR3 protein: CASSWQERGIQYF. In DNA, the CDR3 is TGTGCCAGCAGCTGGCAAGAAAGGGGCATTCAGTACTTC.

This clone has only one observation. The J gene is TRBJ1-2, the V gene TRBV4-1, with no clear D. V shed 1 base and J shed 2 bases, with 11 bases lying between them. Germline CDR1 MGHRA, CDR2 YSYEKL. The CDR3 is 15 residues long. CDR3 sequence reads: CASSQAGQINYGYTF. In nucleotides, the CDR3 is TGCGCCAGCAGCCAAGCAGGTCAAATCAACTATGGCTACACCTTC.

The chain is built from TRBV9 and TRBJ2-5; D is perhaps TRBD1 (5 bases). Germline values: CDR1 SGDLS, CDR2 YYNGEE. The CDR3 contains 16 residues. V dropped 4 bases and J dropped 2 bases, with 18 bases sitting between them. CDR3 in DNA: TGTGCCAGCAGCCCCCAAGGGGCGCTGGGGCAAGAGACCCAGTACTTC. Its translation: CASSPQGALGQETQYF.

The V and J genes are TRBV24-1 and TRBJ2-5; 11 positions match TRBD2. Per germline, CDR1 KGHDR and CDR2 SFDVKD. J was trimmed by 1 base and V by 7 bases; bases with no gene match: 4. This CDR3 has 15 amino acids. The CDR3 bases are TGTGCCACCAGCTTAGCGGGGGGGACCCAAGAGACCCAGTACTTC. Translation: CATSLAGGTQETQYF.

This chain joins TRBV7-9 and TRBJ1-1; D remains ambiguous. The CDR3 contains 13 residues. The V and J ends lost 7 bases and 0 bases respectively, with 9 bases between them. CDR1 is SEHNR and CDR2 is FQNEAQ in the germline V gene (reference sequence). The CDR3 sequence is CASTRSLNTEAFF. CDR3 DNA sequence: TGTGCCAGCACCCGGTCGTTGAACACTGAAGCTTTCTTT.

This clone was counted a few times. The gene calls are TRBV14 and TRBJ1-4; no firm D call. Deletions cut 4 bases from V and 5 bases from J, with 14 bases between. CDR3 length: 15 amino acids. CDR1 SGHDN and CDR2 FVKESK come from the germline V gene. DNA for the CDR3: TGTGCCAGCAGCCTACAAGCGGTTCCGAATGAAAAACTGTTTTTT. This encodes CASSLQAVPNEKLFF.

V is TRBV4-2 and J is TRBJ2-2; 10 nucleotides match TRBD1. The CDR3 sequence is 18 residues long. Germline trimming cut 3 bases from V and 6 bases from J; bases unmatched to any gene: 13. CDR1 is LGHNA, CDR2 YNFKEQ, per germline. CDR3 nucleotides: TGTGCCAGCAGCCAGGGGACAGGGGCCCACCTCTTGCCCGGGGAGCTGTTTTTT. Protein product: CASSQGTGAHLLPGELFF.

The V and J genes are TRBV3-1 (or the pseudogene TRBV3-2) and TRBJ2-5; TRBD2 is a possible D gene (6 bases). V lost 4 bases to trimming and J lost 1 base, with 13 bases between them. This CDR3 spans 15 amino acids. From germline, CDR1 is LGHDT and CDR2 YNNKEL (reference sequence). The CDR3 DNA is TGTGCCAGCAGCCTGCTCCCGGGACTCCAAGAGACCCAGTACTTC. Its protein product is CASSLLPGLQETQYF.

The chain couples TRBV7-2 to TRBJ2-7; the match to TRBD1 covers 7 bases. The V gene end was trimmed by 1 base and the J gene end by 3 bases; junction bases not matched to a gene: 6. CDR1 and CDR2 from the germline V gene are SGHTA and FQGNSA. The CDR3 is 15 residues long. The CDR3 sequence: CASSLVMGDSYEQYF. Here the CDR3 DNA reads TGTGCCAGCAGCTTAGTTATGGGGGACAGCTACGAGCAGTACTTC.

The chain joins TRBV5-1 to TRBJ2-7; 11 bases are shared with TRBD1. The CDR3 is 16 residues long. Losses at the gene ends were 0 bases for V and 3 bases for J; bases not matched to a gene: 5. The germline V gene has CDR1 SGHRS and CDR2 YFSETQ. The CDR3 here is CASSLAGQGAYYEQYF. In DNA form, the CDR3 reads TGCGCCAGCAGCTTGGCAGGACAGGGGGCTTACTACGAGCAGTACTTC.

J is TRBJ1-5 and V is TRBV6-6; TRBD1 matches at 7 bases. Losses at the gene ends were 5 bases for V and 7 bases for J; bases not matched to a gene: 2. Per germline, CDR1 MNHNY and CDR2 SVGAGI (reference sequence). The CDR3 has 12 amino acids. This CDR3 reads CASSEGAQPQHF. CDR3 sequence (DNA): TGTGCCAGCAGTGAGGGGGCCCAGCCCCAGCATTTT.

The V gene is TRBV28, the J gene TRBJ2-3, with 13 bases matching TRBD2. The CDR3 runs to 17 residues. The germline V gene has CDR1 MDHEN and CDR2 SYDVKM. J lost 6 bases, V lost 3 bases, and 9 bases had no gene match. The DNA of the CDR3 is TGTGCCAGCAGTTTCCCTACTAGCGGGAGGGCCGAGGATACGCAGTATTTT. It is translated as CASSFPTSGRAEDTQYF.